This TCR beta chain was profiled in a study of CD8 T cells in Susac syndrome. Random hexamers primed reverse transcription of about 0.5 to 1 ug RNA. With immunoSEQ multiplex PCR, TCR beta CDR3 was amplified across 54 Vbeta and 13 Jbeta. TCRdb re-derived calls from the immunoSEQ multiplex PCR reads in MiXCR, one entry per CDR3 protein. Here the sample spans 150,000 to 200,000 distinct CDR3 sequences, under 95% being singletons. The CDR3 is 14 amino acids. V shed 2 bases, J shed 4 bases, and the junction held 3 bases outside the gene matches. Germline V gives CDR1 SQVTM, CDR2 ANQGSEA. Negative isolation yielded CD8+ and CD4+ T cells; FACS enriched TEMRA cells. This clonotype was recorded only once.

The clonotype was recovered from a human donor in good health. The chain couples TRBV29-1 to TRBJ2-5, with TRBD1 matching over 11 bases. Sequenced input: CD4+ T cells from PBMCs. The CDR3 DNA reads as TGCAGCGTTGAAAGGACAGGGGGCTTAGAGACCCAGTACTTC. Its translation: CSVERTGGLETQYF.